This entry features one T cell receptor (beta chain) sequence. This table comes from immunoSEQ multiplex PCR, and its TCRdb copy is limited to in-frame clones, with some not included. The sample lists roughly 76,000 clones, 90% to 95% seen once, with about 0.24% in the top ten. This sample was included in a study of technical replicates of blood from a few donors. The germline V gene encodes CDR1 MNHNY and CDR2 SVGAGI (reference sequence). This CDR3 region has 16 residues. The V and J ends lost 4 bases and 1 base, in that order; junction bases with no gene match: 7. The TCR was taken from a human donor in good health. The sample taken for sequencing was T cells isolated from PBMCs. The chain recombines TRBV6-6 with TRBJ1-1, with TRBD1 matching 9 bases. The CDR3 loop reads CASSSGTGRENTEAFF. The CDR3 DNA is TGTGCCAGCAGTTCCGGGACAGGGAGGGAGAACACTGAAGCTTTCTTT.